The 3 T cell receptor beta chains reported below all come from one sample, sequenced in a study of shared T cell receptors in the human thymus. The repertoire was sequenced with immunoSEQ multiplex PCR; TCRdb's copy has only in-frame clones and lacks some. This sample has hundreds of thousands of clones, with approximately 90% found just once. These data were also reused for a study on human thymus T cells.

The sequenced sample consisted of thymocytes. Source of these receptors: a boy under two years old with a congenital heart defect.

This clone was seen a single time. The CDR3 DNA sequence: TGTGCCAGCAGCGTAGTGACAGTCAGAAAGAACACTGAAGCTTTCTTT. Residues: CASSVVTVRKNTEAFF. The genes are TRBV9 and TRBJ1-1; D is possibly TRBD1 (5 bases). CDR1 is SGDLS and CDR2 is YYNGEE in the germline V gene. CDR3 length: 16 residues. Trimming took off 0 bases at V and 1 base at J, with 13 bases between the two ends. Supplemented by reference TRBV9 and TRBJ1-1, the full variable domain reads DSGVTQTPKHLITATGQRVTLRCSPRSGDLSVYWYQQSLDQGLQFLIQYYNGEERAKGNILERFSAQQFPDLHSELNLSSLELGDSALYFCASSVVTVRKNTEAFFGQGTRLTVV.

The chain has TRBV5-4 and TRBJ2-7; 9 bases agree with TRBD2. The CDR3 spans 16 residues. The V and J ends lost 0 bases and 4 bases, in that order; junction bases with no gene match: 8. The germline CDR1 and CDR2 sequences are SGHNT and YYREEE (reference sequence). In DNA, the CDR3 is TGTGCCAGCAGCTTGGGTGGGCGGGAGGGCCTGTACGAGCAGTACTTC. This gives the protein CASSLGGREGLYEQYF.

This chain links TRBV14 with TRBJ2-7; TRBD2 agrees at 8 bases. The CDR3 runs to 17 residues. Germline V gene sequence: CDR1 SGHDN, CDR2 FVKESK. Losses at the gene ends were 0 bases for V and 5 bases for J; bases not matched to a gene: 12. The CDR3 here is CASSQEGRGGEFNEQYF. The CDR3 nucleotides read TGTGCCAGCAGCCAAGAGGGCCGGGGGGGAGAATTCAACGAGCAGTACTTC.